These 10 T cell receptor beta chains were all obtained from the same sample, sequenced in a study of OX40 agonist ivuxolimab in advanced cancers. TCRdb keeps only in-frame clones here, not all; method: immunoSEQ multiplex PCR. Among 90,000 to 100,000 clones, around nine tenths were seen once, and the ten largest hold more than 0.8%. The sequenced sample was CD4+ or CD8+ T cells sorted from blood, obtained in a trial of the OX40 agonist ivuxolimab. Every receptor here comes from an adult with an advanced solid tumor such as melanoma, head and neck, liver or kidney cancer.

This clone was detected only once. The CDR3 bases are TGTGCCAGCAGCGTAGACCCCGAATCCGGGGAGCTGTTTTTT. Encoded protein: CASSVDPESGELFF. The V call is TRBV9, the J call TRBJ2-2; no clear D. This CDR3 comprises 14 residues. Germline lookup yields CDR1 SGDLS and CDR2 YYNGEE. Trimming stripped 0 bases from V and 6 bases from J, with 9 bases between.

The chain carries TRBV4-1 and TRBJ1-1; 7 bases map to TRBD1. Germline V gene data show CDR1 as MGHRA and CDR2 as YSYEKL. V shed 3 bases, J shed 4 bases, and the junction held 2 bases outside the gene matches. The CDR3 is 13 residues long. For the CDR3, the DNA is TGCGCCAGCAGCCAGGGGACAGTCACTGAAGCTTTCTTT. This sequence encodes CASSQGTVTEAFF.

This chain connects TRBV6-6 to TRBJ2-2; D unclear. Trimming left V 5 bases short and J 2 bases short, with 9 bases between. Germline values: CDR1 MNHNY, CDR2 SVGAGI (reference sequence). This CDR3 has 14 amino acids. CDR3 sequence: CASSPQLNTGELFF. The CDR3 DNA is TGTGCCAGCAGTCCTCAGTTAAACACCGGGGAGCTGTTTTTT.

V is TRBV14 and J is TRBJ2-7; the D gene is possibly TRBD2 (6 bases). Trimming shortened V by 4 bases and J by 4 bases, and 23 bases separated the two germline ends. This CDR3 is 17 amino acids long. Germline assignment: CDR1 SGHDN and CDR2 FVKESK. CDR3 DNA: TGTGCCAGCAGCCCGTTCAGCATGGAGGGCAGGGAATACGAGCAGTACTTC. Protein: CASSPFSMEGREYEQYF.

The gene calls are TRBV27 and TRBJ1-2, with D perhaps matching TRBD1 (6 bases). V was trimmed by 3 bases and J by 5 bases, leaving 16 bases between them. The CDR3 contains 15 residues. The germline V gene has CDR1 MNHEY and CDR2 SMNVEV (reference sequence). The CDR3 sequence is CASSFRSEGQYGYTF. CDR3 DNA: TGTGCCAGCAGTTTCCGATCGGAGGGACAATATGGCTACACCTTC.

The J gene is TRBJ1-5, the V gene TRBV2, with 9 positions matching TRBD1. CDR1 is SNHLY and CDR2 is FYNNEI in the germline V gene. J was trimmed by 4 bases and V by 6 bases; bases with no gene match: 4. This CDR3 comprises 14 residues. CDR3 sequence: CASSGQGQNQPQHF. Written as DNA, the CDR3 is TGTGCCAGCAGCGGACAGGGGCAGAATCAGCCCCAGCATTTT.

This rearrangement joins TRBV4-3 to TRBJ1-2, with 7 bases aligning to TRBD1. Germline CDR1 is LGHNA and CDR2 is YSLEER. The CDR3 runs to 14 residues. The V and J ends lost 2 bases and 8 bases, in that order; junction bases with no gene match: 8. The CDR3 sequence is CASSQQTGDRGYTF. Written as DNA, the CDR3 is TGCGCCAGCAGCCAACAAACAGGGGACAGAGGCTACACCTTC.

The chain has TRBV7-2 and TRBJ2-1, with a weak D call TRBD2 (5 bases). The CDR3 covers 11 residues. From germline, CDR1 is SGHTA and CDR2 FQGNSA. V lost 7 bases and J 8 bases, leaving 9 bases between the germline ends. The CDR3 DNA reads as TGTGCCAGCACAGCGGTAGATGAGCAGTTCTTC. It is translated as CASTAVDEQFF.

The chain joins TRBV9 to TRBJ1-1, with a weak D call TRBD1 (5 bases). The CDR3 is 15 residues long. V was pared by 3 bases and J by 10 bases, with 22 bases between. Germline CDR1 is SGDLS and CDR2 is YYNGEE. The CDR3 loop is CASSAVLSSRAVAFF. The CDR3 DNA reads as TGTGCCAGCAGCGCCGTTCTCAGTAGCAGGGCAGTAGCTTTCTTT.

The genes are TRBV5-1 and TRBJ1-1; no clear D. Per germline, CDR1 SGHRS and CDR2 YFSETQ. The CDR3 totals 13 residues. The V end was cut by 7 bases, the J end by 1 base, with 11 bases between. CDR3 in DNA: TGCGCCAGCGGAAAACAAGAGAACACTGAAGCTTTCTTT. It encodes CASGKQENTEAFF.